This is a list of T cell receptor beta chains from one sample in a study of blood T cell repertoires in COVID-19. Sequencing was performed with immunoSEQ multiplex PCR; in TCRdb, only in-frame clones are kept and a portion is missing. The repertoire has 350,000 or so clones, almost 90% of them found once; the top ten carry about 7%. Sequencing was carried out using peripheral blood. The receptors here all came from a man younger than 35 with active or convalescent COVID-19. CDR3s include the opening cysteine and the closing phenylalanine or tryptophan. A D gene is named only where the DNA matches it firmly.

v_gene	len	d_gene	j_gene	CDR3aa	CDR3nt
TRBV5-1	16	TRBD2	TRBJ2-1	CASSYGTSYQYNEQFF	TGCGCCAGCAGCTACGGGACTAGTTATCAGTACAATGAGCAGTTCTTC
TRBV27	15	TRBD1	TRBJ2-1	CASSLRDRGYDEQFF	TGTGCCAGCAGTTTGCGGGACAGGGGATACGATGAGCAGTTCTTC
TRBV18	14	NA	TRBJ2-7	CASSPPGHYYEQYF	TGTGCCAGCTCACCACCAGGACACTACTACGAGCAGTACTTC
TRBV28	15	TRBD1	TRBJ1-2	CASSLGGTGGAGYTF	TGTGCCAGCAGTTTAGGTGGGACAGGGGGCGCCGGCTACACCTTC
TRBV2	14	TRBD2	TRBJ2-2	CASNAGGWTGELFF	TGTGCCAGCAACGCGGGAGGGTGGACCGGGGAGCTGTTTTTT
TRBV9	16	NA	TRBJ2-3	CASSVVGGRATDTQYF	TGTGCCAGCAGCGTAGTAGGGGGGAGGGCCACAGATACGCAGTATTTT
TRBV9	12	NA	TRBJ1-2	CASSAGGDGYTF	TGTGCCAGCAGCGCGGGAGGGGACGGCTACACCTTC
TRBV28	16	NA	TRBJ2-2	CASSRQPGANTGELFF	TGTGCCAGCAGTCGACAGCCAGGCGCGAACACCGGGGAGCTGTTTTTT
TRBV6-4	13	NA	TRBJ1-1	CASSVMRDSEAFF	TGTGCCAGCAGTGTGATGAGGGATTCTGAAGCTTTCTTT
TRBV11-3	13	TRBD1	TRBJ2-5	CASSTYRGETQYF	TGTGCCAGCAGCACCTACAGGGGCGAGACCCAGTACTTC
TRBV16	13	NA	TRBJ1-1	CASSQYGQGEAFF	TGTGCCAGCAGCCAATACGGCCAGGGTGAAGCTTTCTTT
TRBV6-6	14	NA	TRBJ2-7	CASSHTQGPYEQYF	TGTGCCAGCAGTCACACACAGGGACCCTACGAGCAGTACTTC
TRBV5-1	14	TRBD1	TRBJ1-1	CASSWAGQAFEAFF	TGCGCCAGCAGCTGGGCGGGACAGGCTTTTGAAGCTTTCTTT
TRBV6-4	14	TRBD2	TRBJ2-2	CASKAGGNTGELFF	TGTGCCAGCAAGGCGGGAGGGAACACCGGGGAGCTGTTTTTT
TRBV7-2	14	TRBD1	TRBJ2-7	CASSIRDRSYEQYF	TGTGCCAGCAGCATTCGGGACAGGTCATACGAGCAGTACTTC
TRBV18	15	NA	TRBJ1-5	CASSPPGQRNQPQHF	TGTGCCAGCTCACCACCGGGGCAGCGCAATCAGCCCCAGCATTTT
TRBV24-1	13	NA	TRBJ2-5	CATRSSVQETQYF	TGTGCCACCCGGTCGAGCGTACAAGAGACCCAGTACTTC